This TCR beta chain was sequenced in a study of monozygotic twins with inflammatory bowel disease. The study's findings and limits: Healthy co-twins showed greater TCRbeta diversity (inverse Simpson) than IBD patients.

An amount of approximately 3,500 ng of total RNA was used for each TCR library. Every sample had its cDNA made across eight separate reactions. From its re-call of the 5' RACE reads, TCRdb lists each CDR3 protein once, without DNA. The sample data list 330,000 or so distinct CDR3 sequences. Worth noting for this clonotype: Antigen: not known.

The CDR3 has 15 residues. Germline V gene lookup returns CDR1 SGHRS and CDR2 YFSETQ. The sequenced material came from blood. This clonotype was obtained from a human donor with ulcerative colitis or Crohn's disease, or a healthy co-twin of an affected twin (not recorded which). This sequence joins TRBV5-1 and TRBJ2-3; there is no DNA to check the TCRdb D call of TRBD1. The CDR3 reads CASSPSARVTDTQYF.